The rows below give T cell receptor beta chains drawn from one sample of a study of cytotoxic CD8 clonotypes in ibrutinib-treated CLL. TCRdb's copy holds only in-frame clones and misses some; the assay was immunoSEQ multiplex PCR. The table has about 140,000 clones, under 95% seen once. The source was PBMCs, collected after 12 months of ibrutinib treatment. The origin of the receptors is a human donor with chronic lymphocytic leukemia. The CDR3 runs from the conserved cysteine through the conserved F or W.

>TRBJ2-1|TRBV28
CASSLGLAGGNEQFF
>TRBJ2-3|TRBV6-5
CASSYSGGNAQYF
>TRBJ2-1|TRBV19
CASSYNPDRGVYNEQFF
>TRBJ2-1|TRBV11-2
CASSRGGVSYNEQFF
>TRBJ2-7|TRBV9
CASSVVAAPYEQYF
>TRBJ2-7|TRBV5-5
CASSFTSPNEQYF
>TRBJ2-1|TRBV7-3
CASSPSPGSYNEQFF
>TRBJ2-7|TRBV28
CASSLGEEQYF
>TRBJ2-1|TRBV19
CASSPSGVEQFF
>TRBJ1-4|TRBV6-5
CASSYGTGKNEKLFF
>TRBJ2-2|TRBV5-6
CASSLGRNTGELFF
>TRBJ1-1|TRBV4-1
CASSQDLQKNTEAFF
>TRBJ2-5|TRBV20-1
CSERTRRTQYF
>TRBJ2-3|TRBV10-3
CAITETNTDTQYF
>TRBJ1-5|TRBV28
CASSHFYRDSYSNQPQHF
>TRBJ2-5|TRBV6-1
CASRILGGRETQYF
>TRBJ2-2|TRBV27
CASREGPLAGELFF
>TRBJ1-1|TRBV11-2
CASSPRGGRANTEAFF
>TRBJ2-5|TRBV19
CASSIAGVLQETQYF
>TRBJ1-1|TRBV10-2
CASSLAGYSTEAFF
>TRBJ2-3|TRBV28
CASSFFTDTQYF
>TRBJ1-2|TRBV28
CASRMGQGVYGYTF
>TRBJ1-1|TRBV28
CASSSLLVGTEAFF
>TRBJ2-5|TRBV5-6
CASSSGPGPTTQYF
>TRBJ1-1|TRBV7-6
CASSLGMDTEAFF
>TRBJ2-7|TRBV6-5
CASSKGQGLHEQYF
>TRBJ1-4|TRBV6-5
CASSNEATNEKLFF
>TRBJ2-5|TRBV7-2
CASSLADGSETQYF
>TRBJ2-1|TRBV9
CASSVAGLAGGVSNEQFF
>TRBJ1-2|TRBV7-9
CASSLGTGVGYTF
>TRBJ2-1|TRBV27
CASSLKSSYNEQFF
>TRBJ1-1|TRBV5-4
CASSFGQQNTEAFF
>TRBJ2-1|TRBV9
CATGEGTNEQFF
>TRBJ1-1|TRBV29-1
CSVRYSSTEAFF
>TRBJ2-1|TRBV18
CASSPPERTPYNEQFF
>TRBJ2-7|TRBV7-2
CASSLGVSTVYEQYF
>TRBJ2-2|TRBV7-2
CASSPGTPGELFF
>TRBJ2-7|TRBV7-2
CASSLGGLGPYEQYF
>TRBJ2-2|TRBV10-3
CAILRTGDTGELFF
>TRBJ1-3|TRBV28
CASSTSGTVGNTIYF
>TRBJ2-7|TRBV6-6
CASSPGLGGEQYF